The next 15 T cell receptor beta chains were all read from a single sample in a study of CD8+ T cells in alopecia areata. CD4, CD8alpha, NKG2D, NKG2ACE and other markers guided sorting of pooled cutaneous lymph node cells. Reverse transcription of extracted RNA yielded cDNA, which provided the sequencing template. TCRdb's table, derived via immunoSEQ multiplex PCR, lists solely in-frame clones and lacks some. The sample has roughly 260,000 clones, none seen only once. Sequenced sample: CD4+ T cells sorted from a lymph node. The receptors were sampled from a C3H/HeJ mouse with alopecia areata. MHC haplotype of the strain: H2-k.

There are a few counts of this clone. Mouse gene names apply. CDR3 DNA (partial): TGTGCCAGCGGTGATGCTCGACAGGGGGCGAAGGCT. Protein sequence: CASGDARQGAKA. The entire CDR3 is CASGDARQGAKAEQFF. This chain links TRBV13-2 with TRBJ2-1; 10 bases agree with TRBD1. The read stops 4 residues short of the end of the CDR3; the missing end is completed from the germline J gene. This CDR3 spans 16 amino acids. The germline CDR1 and CDR2 sequences are NNHNN and SYGAGS (reference sequence).

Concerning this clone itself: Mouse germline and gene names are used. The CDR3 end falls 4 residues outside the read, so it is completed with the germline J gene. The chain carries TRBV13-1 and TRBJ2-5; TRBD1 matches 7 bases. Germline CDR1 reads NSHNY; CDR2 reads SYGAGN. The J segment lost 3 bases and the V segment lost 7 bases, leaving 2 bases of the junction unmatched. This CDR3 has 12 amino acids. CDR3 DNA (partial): TGTGCCAGCTGGGACAGACAAGAC. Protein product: CASWDRQD. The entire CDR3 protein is CASWDRQDTQYF.

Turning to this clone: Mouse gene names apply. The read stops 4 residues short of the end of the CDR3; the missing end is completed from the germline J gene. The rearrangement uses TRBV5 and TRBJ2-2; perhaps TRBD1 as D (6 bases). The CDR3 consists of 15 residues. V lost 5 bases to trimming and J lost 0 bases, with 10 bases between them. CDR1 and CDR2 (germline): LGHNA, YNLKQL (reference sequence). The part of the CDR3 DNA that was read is TGTGCCAGCAGCGTCGGGACACCAAACACCGGG. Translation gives CASSVGTPNTG. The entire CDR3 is CASSVGTPNTGQLYF.

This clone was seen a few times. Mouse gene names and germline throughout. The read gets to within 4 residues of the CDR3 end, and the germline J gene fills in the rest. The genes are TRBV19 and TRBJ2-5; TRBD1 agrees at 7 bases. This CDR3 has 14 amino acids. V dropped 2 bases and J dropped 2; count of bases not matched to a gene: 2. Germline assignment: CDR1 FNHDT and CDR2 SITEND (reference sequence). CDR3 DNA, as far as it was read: TGTGCCAGCAGTATGCAGGGGGTCCAAGAC. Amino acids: CASSMQGVQD. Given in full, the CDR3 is CASSMQGVQDTQYF.

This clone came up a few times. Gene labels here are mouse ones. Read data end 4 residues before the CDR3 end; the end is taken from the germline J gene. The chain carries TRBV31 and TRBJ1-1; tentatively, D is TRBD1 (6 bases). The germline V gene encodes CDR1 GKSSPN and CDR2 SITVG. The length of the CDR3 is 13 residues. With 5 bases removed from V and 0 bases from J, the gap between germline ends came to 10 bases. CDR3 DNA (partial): TGTGCCTGGGAGGGACAAGCAAACACA. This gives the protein CAWEGQANT. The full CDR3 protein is CAWEGQANTEVFF. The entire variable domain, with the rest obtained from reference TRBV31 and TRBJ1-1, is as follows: AQTIHQWPVAEIKAVGSPLSLGCTIKGKSSPNLYWYWQATGGTLQQLFYSITVGQVESVVQLNLSASRPKDDQFILSTEKLLLSHSGFYLCAWEGQANTEVFFGKGTRLTVV.

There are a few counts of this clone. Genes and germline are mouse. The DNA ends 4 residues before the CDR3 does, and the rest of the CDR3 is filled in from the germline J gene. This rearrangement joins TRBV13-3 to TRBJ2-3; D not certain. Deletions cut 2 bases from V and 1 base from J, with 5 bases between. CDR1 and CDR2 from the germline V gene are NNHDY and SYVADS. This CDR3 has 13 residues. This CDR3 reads CASSEKGAETLYF. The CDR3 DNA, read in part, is TGTGCCAGCAGTGAAAAGGGTGCAGAA.

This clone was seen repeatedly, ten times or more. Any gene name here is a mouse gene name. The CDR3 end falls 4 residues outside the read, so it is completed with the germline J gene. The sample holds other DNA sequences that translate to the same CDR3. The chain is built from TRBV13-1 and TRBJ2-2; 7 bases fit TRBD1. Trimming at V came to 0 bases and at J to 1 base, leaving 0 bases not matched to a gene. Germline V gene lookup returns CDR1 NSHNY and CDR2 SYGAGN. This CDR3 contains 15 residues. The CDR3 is CASSDAGGNTGQLYF. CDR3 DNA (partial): TGTGCCAGCAGTGATGCAGGGGGAAACACCGGG.

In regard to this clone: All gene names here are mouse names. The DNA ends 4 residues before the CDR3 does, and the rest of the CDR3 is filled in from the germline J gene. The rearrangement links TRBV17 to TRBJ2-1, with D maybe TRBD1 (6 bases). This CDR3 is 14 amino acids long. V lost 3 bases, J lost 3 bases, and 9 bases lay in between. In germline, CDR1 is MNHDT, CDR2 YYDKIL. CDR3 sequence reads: CASSRTDSYAEQFF. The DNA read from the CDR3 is TGTGCTAGCAGTAGGACGGACAGCTATGCT. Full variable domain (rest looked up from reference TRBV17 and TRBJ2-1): DTTVKQNPRYKLARVGKPVNLICSQTMNHDTMYWYQKKPNQAPKLLLFYYDKILNREADTFEKFQSSRPNNSFCSLYIGSAGLEYSAMYLCASSRTDSYAEQFFGPGTRLTVL.

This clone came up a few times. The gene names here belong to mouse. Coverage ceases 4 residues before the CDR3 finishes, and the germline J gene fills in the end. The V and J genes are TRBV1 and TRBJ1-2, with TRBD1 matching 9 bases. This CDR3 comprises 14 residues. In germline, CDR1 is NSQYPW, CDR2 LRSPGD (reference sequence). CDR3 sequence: CTCSAGTGAPDYTF. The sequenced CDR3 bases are TGCACCTGCAGTGCAGGGACAGGGGCTCCC.

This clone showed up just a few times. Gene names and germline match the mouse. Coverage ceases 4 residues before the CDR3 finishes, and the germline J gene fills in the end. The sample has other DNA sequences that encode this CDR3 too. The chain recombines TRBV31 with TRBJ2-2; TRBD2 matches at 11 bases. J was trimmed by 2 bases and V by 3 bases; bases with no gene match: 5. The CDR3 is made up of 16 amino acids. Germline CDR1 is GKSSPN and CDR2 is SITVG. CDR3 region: CAWSQGLGGNTGQLYF. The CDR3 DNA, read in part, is TGTGCCTGGAGCCAAGGACTGGGGGGCAACACCGGG.

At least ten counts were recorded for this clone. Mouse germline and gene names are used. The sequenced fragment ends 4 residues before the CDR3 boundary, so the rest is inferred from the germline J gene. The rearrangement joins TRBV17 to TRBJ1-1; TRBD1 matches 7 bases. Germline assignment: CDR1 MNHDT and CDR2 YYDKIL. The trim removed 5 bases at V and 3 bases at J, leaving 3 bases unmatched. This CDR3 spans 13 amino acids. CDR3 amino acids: CASSGDRHTEVFF. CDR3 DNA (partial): TGTGCTAGCAGTGGGGACAGACACACA. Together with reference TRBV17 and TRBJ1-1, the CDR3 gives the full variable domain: DTTVKQNPRYKLARVGKPVNLICSQTMNHDTMYWYQKKPNQAPKLLLFYYDKILNREADTFEKFQSSRPNNSFCSLYIGSAGLEYSAMYLCASSGDRHTEVFFGKGTRLTVV.

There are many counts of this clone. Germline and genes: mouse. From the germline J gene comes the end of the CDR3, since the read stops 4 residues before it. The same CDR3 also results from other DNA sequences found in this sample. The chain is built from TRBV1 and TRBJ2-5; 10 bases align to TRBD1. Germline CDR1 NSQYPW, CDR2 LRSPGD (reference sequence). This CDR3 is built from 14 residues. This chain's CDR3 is CTCSAGQGGDTQYF. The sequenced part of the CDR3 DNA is TGCACCTGCAGTGCCGGACAGGGGGGAGAC.

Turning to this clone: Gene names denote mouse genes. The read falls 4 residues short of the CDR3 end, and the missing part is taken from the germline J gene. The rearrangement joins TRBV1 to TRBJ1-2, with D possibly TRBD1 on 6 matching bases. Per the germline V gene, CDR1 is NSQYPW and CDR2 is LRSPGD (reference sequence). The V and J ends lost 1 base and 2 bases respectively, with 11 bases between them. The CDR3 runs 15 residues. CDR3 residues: CTCSAAGTKNSDYTF. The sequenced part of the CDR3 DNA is TGCACCTGCAGTGCAGCGGGGACAAAGAACTCC.

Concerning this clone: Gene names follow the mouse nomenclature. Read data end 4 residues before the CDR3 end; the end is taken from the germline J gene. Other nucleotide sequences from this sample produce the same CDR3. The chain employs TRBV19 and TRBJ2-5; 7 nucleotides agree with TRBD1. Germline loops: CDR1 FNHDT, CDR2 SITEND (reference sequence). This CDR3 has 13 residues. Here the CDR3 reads CASSPRGRDTQYF. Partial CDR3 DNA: TGTGCCAGCAGTCCCAGGGGGAGGGAC.

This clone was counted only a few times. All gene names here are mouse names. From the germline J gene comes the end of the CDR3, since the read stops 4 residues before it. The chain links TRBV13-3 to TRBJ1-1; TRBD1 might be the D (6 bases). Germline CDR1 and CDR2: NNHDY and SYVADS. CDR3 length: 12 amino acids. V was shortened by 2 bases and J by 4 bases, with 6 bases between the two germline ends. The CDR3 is CASSEDSTEVFF. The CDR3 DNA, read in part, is TGTGCCAGCAGTGAGGACAGCACA.